This T cell receptor beta chain comes out of a study of graft-versus-host responses after intestinal transplantation. Study as a whole: All recipients were transplanted with multivisceral, liver-intestinal, or isolated intestinal grafts. Anti-thymocyte globulin induction preceded 2 to 4 years of tacrolimus and steroid maintenance in all recipients. General study results and limits: When patients had graft-donor T cell macrochimerism, their allografts held high graft-versus-host to host-versus-graft clonal ratios.

There were 200,000 CFSE-labeled responder cells plated together with 200,000 irradiated, violet-dye-labeled stimulator cells. Responder CD3+CD4+ and CD3+CD8+ cells that were proliferating and CFSE-low were sorted after the reaction. Generated by immunoSEQ multiplex PCR, the TCRdb table keeps only in-frame clones and is missing some. The data hold roughly 16,000 clones, with around two fifths observed a single time. The V and J ends lost 1 base and 5 bases, in that order; junction bases with no gene match: 10. The CDR3 is 17 amino acids. The germline CDR1 and CDR2 sequences are SEHNR and FQNEAQ (reference sequence).

This TCR was recovered from a human patient who received an intestinal transplant. This material consisted of alloreactive CD8+ T cells from a mixed lymphocyte reaction culture, taken before intestinal transplant. Subset meaning: CFSE-low proliferating T cells sorted from roughly 6-day pre-transplant mixed lymphocyte reaction (GvH or HvG direction). V and J are TRBV7-9 and TRBJ1-2, with 10 nucleotides matching TRBD1. This CDR3 is CASSLGVRDRGKYGYTF. The CDR3 nucleotides are TGTGCCAGCAGCTTAGGAGTGAGGGACAGGGGAAAGTATGGCTACACCTTC.